This T cell receptor (beta chain) was identified during a study of T cell responses to AZD1222 COVID-19 vaccine. Only in-frame clones appear in the TCRdb table, and some are missing; sequencing was by immunoSEQ multiplex PCR. The table has around 100,000 clones, 90% seen once; the top ten hold 4.8%. Study-level results: The study reported that nearly half of spike-specific TCRs target unmutated variant regions. Donor demographics were predominantly white British with a female majority; clonal diversity may be underestimated.

Concerning this clone: Antigen specificity is unknown.

V was cut by 2 bases and J by 8 bases, with 10 bases left in between. The CDR3 totals 14 residues. Germline lookup yields CDR1 LNHDA and CDR2 SQIVND (reference sequence). The sample consisted of peripheral blood, taken on day 0 of AZD1222 vaccination. This clonotype was sampled from an adult in good health. The rearrangement uses TRBV19 and TRBJ1-6, with TRBD1 as a possible D gene (6 bases). The CDR3 is CASSITGGHSPLHF. CDR3 sequence (DNA): TGTGCCAGTAGTATAACTGGGGGCCATTCACCCCTCCACTTT.